This T cell receptor beta chain was found in a study of cytomegalovirus exposure and HLA in healthy donors. PCR used 60 Vbeta primers and 13 Jbeta primers. Assay: immunoSEQ multiplex PCR; the TCRdb copy retains only in-frame clones and omits some. The sample yields roughly 80,000 clones, approximately 70% seen once. Germline trimming cut 7 bases from V and 2 bases from J; bases unmatched to any gene: 8. Germline CDR1 reads SNHLY; CDR2 reads FYNNEI. The CDR3 runs 14 residues. With respect to this clone: No antigen is known for it.

Whole-study findings and limits: Trimming of TCR beta V- and J-genes showed a link, identified in a later analysis, to a missense DCLRE1C variant.

The TCR comes from a man in his 60s in good health and CMV-seropositive. The chain links TRBV2 to TRBJ2-7, with 7 bases lining up with TRBD1. Sequenced material: PBMCs. CDR3 in amino acids: CASNLQGPTYEQYF. Here the CDR3 DNA reads TGTGCCAGCAATCTACAGGGGCCCACCTACGAGCAGTACTTC.